The clone carrying this T cell receptor (beta chain) has a handful of counts. The data originate from a study of T cells in Graves' hyperthyroidism and ophthalmopathy. The CDR3 is 15 residues long. V dropped 6 bases and J dropped 1 base, with 16 bases sitting between them. CDR1 is SGHNT and CDR2 is YYREEE in the germline V gene (reference sequence). Amplification yielded TCR beta CDR3 regions, with RNA transcripts as the source. HTBI primers were employed in a first-round RT-PCR of the TCR CDR3. Via MiXCR, TCRdb re-called the multiplex PCR reads, giving one row per CDR3 protein. The data show hundreds of thousands of distinct CDR3 sequences, less than 45% seen once.

The sequenced material came from peripheral blood or thyroid tissue (not recorded which). The sequence derives from an adult man with Graves' disease, either hyperthyroidism or ophthalmopathy (not recorded which). This chain connects TRBV5-4 to TRBJ1-1; D perhaps matches TRBD1 (5 bases). The CDR3, as DNA: TGTGCCAGCACCCTCTGGGGCTATACGAACACTGAAGCTTTCTTT. Translation gives CASTLWGYTNTEAFF.